This entry describes one T cell receptor (beta chain). These data belong to a study of patients and donors after allogeneic stem cell transplantation. Each CDR3 protein gets one entry after TCRdb re-called the RT-PCR reads with MiXCR. The sample includes 900,000 to 1,000,000 distinct CDR3 sequences, roughly 17% seen only once; the top ten take around 6%. In germline, CDR1 is MGHRA, CDR2 YSYEKL. V lost 5 bases and J lost 2; bases outside the gene matches: 4. This CDR3 region has 16 residues. The sequence was collected from a human donor who was either an allogeneic HSCT recipient or a stem cell or donor lymphocyte infusion donor (not recorded which). It is not recorded whose cells these are; they may come from a transplant donor. The sequencing input was blood, either unsorted or a sorted T cell fraction (not recorded which). The V gene is TRBV4-1, the J gene TRBJ2-5; 14 nucleotides align to TRBD2. This CDR3 reads CASSVRLAGGQETQYF. DNA of the CDR3: TGCGCCAGCAGCGTCAGACTAGCGGGAGGGCAAGAGACCCAGTACTTC.